The 25 T cell receptor beta chains below come from one sample, sequenced in a study of tumor-infiltrating lymphocytes in primary liver carcinoma. From unsorted bulk tissue weighing about 20-31 mg, DNA and RNA were co-extracted. TCR beta cDNA was prepared out of about 530 ng total RNA by means of a constant-region primer. Slightly modified ARM-PCR served as the procedure for the TCR beta libraries. These libraries came from three rounds of nested multiplex PCR. The first two PCR rounds used TRBV1-TRBV30 primers with a Cbeta primer, 9 to 10 cycles each. TCRdb analysed the multiplex PCR reads with MiXCR anew, one entry per CDR3 protein. The sample has about 120,000 distinct CDR3 sequences, 55% to 70% seen once; the top ten hold roughly 7.3%. The material sequenced was tumor-adjacent normal liver tissue. These receptors all stem from a woman aged 55-70 years with primary liver carcinoma and hepatitis B virus infection.

The chain carries TRBV9 and TRBJ1-1; D might be TRBD1 (5 bases). V was trimmed by 6 bases and J by 5 bases, leaving 23 bases between them. Germline V gene sequence: CDR1 SGDLS, CDR2 YYNGEE. The CDR3 has 16 amino acids. In nucleotides, the CDR3 is TGTGCCAGCAACTCCCCCTCGCAGGGATTTGATACTGAAGCTTTCTTT. Encoded protein: CASNSPSQGFDTEAFF.

The V and J genes are TRBV12-5 and TRBJ2-1; 11 nucleotides align to TRBD1. The germline V gene has CDR1 LGHNT and CDR2 FRNRAP. The CDR3 runs 16 residues. Trimming took 9 bases from V and 7 from J; bases not matched to a gene: 14. In DNA, the CDR3 is TGTGCTAGCGGGCATGGACAGGGGGCCCCCGGTAATGAGCAGTTCTTC. Amino acids: CASGHGQGAPGNEQFF. Together with reference TRBV12-5 and TRBJ2-1, the CDR3 gives the full variable domain: DARVTQTPRHKVTEMGQEVTMRCQPILGHNTVFWYRQTMMQGLELLAYFRNRAPLDDSGMPKDRFSAEMPDATLATLKIQPSEPRDSAVYFCASGHGQGAPGNEQFFGPGTRLTVL.

This clonotype was seen at least ten times. V is TRBV6-1 and J is TRBJ2-1, with a tentative D call TRBD2 (5 bases). The germline V gene has CDR1 MNHNS and CDR2 SASEGT. Trimming shortened V by 2 bases and J by 2 bases, and 13 bases separated the two germline ends. CDR3 size: 16 residues. The chain's CDR3 is CASSEKSAATYNEQFF. The CDR3 nucleotides are TGTGCCAGCAGTGAAAAGTCAGCGGCCACCTACAATGAGCAGTTCTTC.

This clonotype was recorded only once. A read error may account for a junction end that differs from germline. The V call is TRBV6-2 or TRBV6-3, the J call TRBJ1-1; no clear D. This CDR3 contains 12 residues. Germline loops: CDR1 MNHEY, CDR2 SVGEGT. The DNA of the CDR3 is TGTGCTAGCAGTTATCGGAACATTGAAGCTTTCTTT. This translates into CASSYRNIEAFF.

This clonotype has ten or more counts. A read error is possible here, since a much larger clone lies one base away. The chain couples TRBV6-5 to TRBJ1-6; D not certain. Germline V CDR1 and CDR2: MNHEY, SVGAGI. V gave up 2 bases and J gave up 7 bases, with 9 bases separating them. The CDR3 length is 14 residues. This CDR3 is CASSYRRENSPLHF. The CDR3 nucleotides are TGTGCCAGCAGTTACCGACGGGAAAATTCACCCCTCCACTTT.

Of note for this clonotype: Being one base from a much bigger clone, this may be a read error. This rearrangement joins TRBV5-5 to TRBJ2-7; D unclear. This CDR3 is 12 amino acids long. Germline-derived CDR1 and CDR2 are SGHKS and YYEKEE (reference sequence). This chain's CDR3 is CTSTSVTGEQYF. CDR3 DNA: TGTACCAGCACCAGCGTTACGGGCGAGCAGTACTTC.

This clonotype was counted many times. The chain recombines TRBV28 with TRBJ1-2; 11 bases map to TRBD1. V lost 4 bases, J lost 3 bases, and 7 bases stayed unmatched. CDR1 and CDR2 from the germline V gene are MDHEN and SYDVKM. The CDR3 length is 16 residues. CDR3 DNA sequence: TGTGCCAGCAGTTCACTCGGACAGGGGGCCTACTATGGCTACACCTTC. It codes for CASSSLGQGAYYGYTF.

Comments on this clonotype: A single base separates this from a much larger clone, so it may be a read error. The rearrangement links TRBV5-1 to TRBJ2-7, with no clear D. Germline CDR1 SGHRS, CDR2 YFSETQ. The CDR3 totals 14 residues. Trimming left V 6 bases short and J 0 bases short, with 13 bases between. CDR3 protein: CASNLYGSSYEQYF. The CDR3 coding sequence is TGCGCCAGCAACTTATACGGCAGCTCCTACGAGCAGTACTTC.

This clonotype showed up just a few times. V is TRBV5-1 and J is TRBJ2-7; D is ambiguous. The V gene lost 2 bases and the J gene lost 2 bases, with 11 bases spanning the gap. The CDR3 covers 14 residues. Germline V gene sequence: CDR1 SGHRS, CDR2 YFSETQ. CDR3 coding DNA: TGCGCCAGCAGCTTACGCCCGGGTCCCTACGAGCAGTACTTC. It encodes CASSLRPGPYEQYF.

Details on this clonotype: The CDR3 does not end in the conserved phenylalanine or tryptophan, so this is likely a read error. This rearrangement joins TRBV6-5 to TRBJ2-1; D is possibly TRBD1 (8 bases). The CDR3 totals 16 residues. Germline values: CDR1 MNHEY, CDR2 SVGAGI. In DNA form, the CDR3 reads TGTGCCATCAGTCCAGCCAGGACAGGGTGCGGGAGTGAGCAGTTCCTC. Its translation is CAISPARTGCGSEQFL.

On this clonotype itself: Just one base apart from a much larger clone, this may be a read error. J is TRBJ1-1 and V is TRBV5-1; possibly TRBD1 for D (5 bases). This CDR3 is 14 amino acids long. The V gene lost 6 bases and the J gene lost 1 base, with 13 bases spanning the gap. The V gene's germline CDR1 is SGHRS and CDR2 YFSETQ. The CDR3 spells CASISRTTNTEAFF. Here the CDR3 DNA reads TGCGCCAGCATCTCACGGACAACGAACACTGAAGCTTTCTTT.

This clonotype has at least ten counts. The chain links TRBV5-1 to TRBJ1-2; possibly TRBD1 for D (6 bases). CDR3 length: 13 residues. CDR1 SGHRS and CDR2 YFSETQ come from the germline V gene. V was trimmed by 0 bases and J by 8 bases, leaving 11 bases between them. The CDR3 DNA follows: TGCGCCAGCAGCTTGGTTGTCAGGGGAGGCTACACCTTC. This encodes CASSLVVRGGYTF.

A remark on this clonotype: At one boundary the junction diverges from the germline segment, which might be a read error. The chain combines TRBV28 with TRBJ2-2; D gene ambiguous. Germline-derived CDR1 and CDR2 are MDHEN and SYDVKM. The CDR3 is 17 amino acids. The CDR3, as DNA: TGTCCCAGCAGCTACAGAGGTGGGCGGACGATCACCGGGGAGCTGTTTTTT. It codes for CPSSYRGGRTITGELFF.

This clonotype was seen a handful of times. No conserved phenylalanine or tryptophan ends this CDR3, so it is likely a read error. The chain uses TRBV11-2 and TRBJ2-7, with 9 nucleotides matching TRBD1. CDR1 and CDR2 (germline): SGHAT, FQNNGV. V was pared by 6 bases and J by 5 bases, with 11 bases of the junction left unmatched. There are 15 residues in the CDR3. CDR3 loop: CASSLRWTGENEQYL. CDR3 in DNA: TGTGCCAGCAGTTTACGATGGACAGGGGAAAACGAGCAGTACCTC.

In the case of this clonotype: Given a much more abundant clone one base away, this may be a read error. The gene calls are TRBV10-3 and TRBJ2-3; TRBD2 agrees at 11 bases. Germline V gene sequence: CDR1 ENHRY, CDR2 SYGVKD. The CDR3 is 16 amino acids. CDR3 protein: CAISVAGGTATDMQYF. Here the CDR3 DNA reads TGTGCCATCAGCGTAGCGGGAGGGACGGCGACAGATATGCAGTATTTT.

Details on this clonotype: The CDR3 does not end in the conserved phenylalanine or tryptophan, so this is likely a read error. The rearrangement joins TRBV7-8 to TRBJ1-1, with 7 positions matching TRBD1. The V gene's germline CDR1 is SGHVS and CDR2 FQNEAQ. The CDR3 is made up of 15 amino acids. CDR3 in amino acids: CASSLVTGANTGAFL. CDR3 sequence (DNA): TGTGCCAGCAGCTTAGTAACAGGGGCGAACACTGGAGCTTTCCTT.

About this clonotype: This may stem from a read error, because a much larger clone lies one nucleotide away. The chain links TRBV5-1 to TRBJ2-7; 7 bases map to TRBD1. CDR3 length equals 13 residues. The germline V gene has CDR1 SGHRS and CDR2 YFSETQ. The CDR3 here is CASSRDSIYEHYF. The CDR3 nucleotides read TGCGCCAGCAGCCGGGACAGCATCTACGAGCACTACTTC.

This sequence joins TRBV11-3 and TRBJ2-1, with TRBD2 matching 7 bases. This CDR3 has 17 residues. Per germline, CDR1 SGHNT and CDR2 YENEEA. Trimming removed 1 base from V and 16 bases from J; junction bases left unmatched: 22. CDR3 coding DNA: TGTGCCAGCAGCTTAGGTCGGGGGGAGTGGGATGTCGATGAGTACTTCTTC. Translation: CASSLGRGEWDVDEYFF.

A word on this clonotype: This CDR3 is missing its conserved last phenylalanine or tryptophan, likely due to a read error. The genes are TRBV5-4 and TRBJ2-1; weak D call: TRBD2 (6 bases). The V end was cut by 1 base, the J end by 6 bases, with 11 bases between. Germline V gives CDR1 SGHNT, CDR2 YYREEE (reference sequence). CDR3 length equals 14 residues. CDR3 protein: CASSLRGLCNEQFY. The CDR3, as DNA: TGTGCCAGCAGCTTGCGGGGGTTGTGCAATGAGCAGTTCTAC.

Concerning this clonotype itself: At one end the junction does not follow the germline gene, possibly because of a read error. The chain is built from TRBV4-1 and TRBJ2-7, with D maybe TRBD2 (6 bases). CDR3 size: 15 residues. Per the germline V gene, CDR1 is MGHRA and CDR2 is YSYEKL. The CDR3: CASSQIGTSNYEQYF. The CDR3 region has the DNA TGCGCCAGTAGCCAAATTGGGACTTCGAATTACGAGCAGTACTTC.

This clonotype was picked up one time. The junction departs from the called germline gene at one end, perhaps through a read error. This chain links TRBV12-3 or TRBV12-4 with TRBJ1-2, with D possibly TRBD1 on 6 matching bases. The CDR3 has 14 amino acids. CDR3 sequence (DNA): TGTGCCAGCAGGGACAGATTTACTAACTATGGCTACGCCTTC. Translation gives CASRDRFTNYGYAF.

This clonotype has ten or more counts. The gene calls are TRBV25-1 and TRBJ1-6, with a tentative D call TRBD1 (5 bases). This CDR3 region has 14 residues. Germline V gene lookup returns CDR1 MGHDK and CDR2 SYGVNS. Trimming shortened V by 5 bases and J by 8 bases, and 13 bases separated the two germline ends. The CDR3 nucleotides are TGTGCCAGCAGTCGGGCAGGGTGGGATTCACCCCTCCACTTT. This sequence encodes CASSRAGWDSPLHF.

Points on this clonotype: A single base separates this from a much larger clone, so it may be a read error. It is likely a read error, because the conserved phenylalanine at the end of the CDR3 is missing. V is TRBV28 and J is TRBJ1-2; 7 bases are shared with TRBD1. The CDR3 contains 14 residues. V lost 5 bases and J lost 5; bases outside the gene matches: 8. CDR1 is MDHEN and CDR2 is SYDVKM in the germline V gene. The CDR3: CASSLDRPPYGYTV. The CDR3 DNA reads as TGTGCCAGCAGTCTGGACAGGCCCCCGTATGGCTACACCGTC.

On this clonotype itself: This is likely a read error, given that the CDR3 carries no conserved phenylalanine or tryptophan at its end. The V call is TRBV28, the J call TRBJ2-1, with 13 bases that match TRBD2. Germline-derived CDR1 and CDR2 are MDHEN and SYDVKM. CDR3 size: 16 residues. J lost 9 bases, V lost 7 bases, and 12 bases had no gene match. The CDR3 region has the DNA TGTGCCAGCAATCCGACTGGGACTAGCGGGAAGGGTGAGCAGTTCTTA. This sequence encodes CASNPTGTSGKGEQFL.

Note on this clonotype: The junction departs from germline at one end; a sequencing error may be responsible. The chain carries TRBV29-1 and TRBJ1-5; TRBD1 is a possible D gene (5 bases). The CDR3 sequence is 14 residues long. Germline values: CDR1 SQVTM, CDR2 ANQGSEA. CDR3 in amino acids: CSVGTAGINQPQHF. CDR3 DNA sequence: TGCAGTGTTGGCACGGCAGGGATCAATCAGCCCCAGCATTTT.